The 19 T cell receptor beta chains below were found in one sample sequenced in a study of cytomegalovirus exposure and HLA in healthy donors. The repertoire was sequenced with immunoSEQ multiplex PCR; TCRdb's copy has only in-frame clones and lacks some. The sample includes approximately 110,000 clones, around 94% seen only once; the top ten take roughly 1.2%. Material for sequencing was PBMCs. All receptors come from a woman between 18 and 29 years old in good health and CMV-seronegative.

J is TRBJ2-2 and V is TRBV2; 9 positions agree with TRBD1. V shed 9 bases and J 6 bases; nucleotides not matched to a gene: 5. Germline-derived CDR1 and CDR2 are SNHLY and FYNNEI. The CDR3 extends over 13 amino acids. The CDR3 region has the DNA TGTGCCAGAGGACAGGGGTCCCCCGGGGAGCTGTTTTTT. It translates to CARGQGSPGELFF.

This sequence joins TRBV2 and TRBJ2-5; D remains unclear. With 7 bases removed from V and 4 bases from J, the gap between germline ends came to 10 bases. There are 12 residues in the CDR3. Germline values: CDR1 SNHLY, CDR2 FYNNEI. The CDR3 sequence: CASTNTTETQYF. Written as DNA, the CDR3 is TGTGCCAGCACCAATACTACAGAGACCCAGTACTTC.

CDR3 in amino acids: CAFGGQETQYF. The CDR3, as DNA: TGTGCCTTCGGGGGGCAAGAGACCCAGTACTTC. J is TRBJ2-5 and V is TRBV2; 7 bases map to TRBD2. The CDR3 has 11 amino acids. V shed 11 bases and J 2 bases; nucleotides not matched to a gene: 2. Germline V lookup: CDR1 SNHLY, CDR2 FYNNEI.

The J gene is TRBJ1-1, the V gene TRBV6-5; a weak D match, TRBD1 (5 bases). The CDR3 runs to 13 residues. Trimming cost V 2 bases and J 3 bases, with 7 bases left between them. Germline CDR1 MNHEY, CDR2 SVGAGI. The CDR3 here is CASSYRQYTEAFF. CDR3 nucleotides: TGTGCCAGCAGTTACCGACAGTACACTGAAGCTTTCTTT.

The chain couples TRBV6-6 to TRBJ1-2, with 10 bases fitting TRBD1. J lost 0 bases, V lost 5 bases, and 3 bases had no gene match. In germline, CDR1 is MNHNY, CDR2 SVGAGI (reference sequence). This CDR3 contains 15 residues. This CDR3 is CASSGDRGSNYGYTF. CDR3 DNA: TGTGCCAGCAGTGGGGACAGGGGTTCTAACTATGGCTACACCTTC.

The chain employs TRBV5-1 and TRBJ1-4, with D perhaps matching TRBD1 (6 bases). The CDR3 has 14 amino acids. Trimming took off 0 bases at V and 8 bases at J, with 11 bases between the two ends. Germline V gene data show CDR1 as SGHRS and CDR2 as YFSETQ. For the CDR3, the DNA is TGCGCCAGCAGCTTGGACAGGGTCATCGAAAAACTGTTTTTT. Amino acid sequence: CASSLDRVIEKLFF.

This rearrangement joins TRBV7-9 to TRBJ1-3; D gene unclear. V was cut by 3 bases and J by 0 bases, with 6 bases left in between. CDR3 length: 14 amino acids. The germline gives CDR1 SEHNR, CDR2 FQNEAQ (reference sequence). Here the CDR3 reads CASSFGASGNTIYF. CDR3 coding DNA: TGTGCCAGCAGCTTCGGAGCCTCTGGAAACACCATATATTTT. Filled out from reference TRBV7-9 and TRBJ1-3, the complete variable domain reads DTGVSQNPRHKITKRGQNVTFRCDPISEHNRLYWYRQTLGQGPEFLTYFQNEAQLEKSRLLSDRFSAERPKGSFSTLEIQRTEQGDSAMYLCASSFGASGNTIYFGEGSWLTVV.

In DNA form, the CDR3 reads TGTGCCAGCAGTGAAGTGGCAGGTAGCTCCTACAATGAGCAGTTCTTC. Translation gives CASSEVAGSSYNEQFF. This chain uses TRBV6-1 with TRBJ2-1; D is unresolved. Trimming took off 1 base at V and 0 bases at J, with 10 bases between the two ends. This CDR3 is built from 16 residues. Germline lookup yields CDR1 MNHNS and CDR2 SASEGT.

This chain joins TRBV6-5 and TRBJ2-3; TRBD1 is a possible D gene (6 bases). Germline assignment: CDR1 MNHEY and CDR2 SVGAGI. The CDR3 is 15 residues long. Trimming shortened V by 6 bases and J by 0 bases, and 13 bases separated the two germline ends. The CDR3 region is CASSYWTASTDTQYF. In DNA form, the CDR3 reads TGTGCCAGCAGCTATTGGACAGCTAGCACAGATACGCAGTATTTT.

V and J are TRBV28 and TRBJ2-7, with a weak D call TRBD1 (5 bases). The germline CDR1 and CDR2 sequences are MDHEN and SYDVKM. The CDR3 is 13 residues long. The ends were cut back, 5 bases at V and 9 bases at J, with 17 bases in the middle. This CDR3 is CASSTPRQGGQYF. As DNA, the CDR3 is TGTGCCAGCAGTACCCCCCGTCAGGGTGGGCAGTACTTC. The variable domain in full, with the rest retrieved from reference TRBV28 and TRBJ2-7, is DVKVTQSSRYLVKRTGEKVFLECVQDMDHENMFWYRQDPGLGLRLIYFSYDVKMKEKGDIPEGYSVSREKKERFSLILESASTNQTSMYLCASSTPRQGGQYFGPGTRLTVT.

The V gene is TRBV6-5, the J gene TRBJ2-7; 7 positions match TRBD1. CDR3 size: 14 residues. V trimming: 5 bases; J trimming: 3 bases; junction bases outside the gene matches: 7. The germline gives CDR1 MNHEY, CDR2 SVGAGI. The CDR3 here is CASSKRDRIYEQYF. For the CDR3, the DNA is TGTGCCAGCAGTAAACGGGACAGAATCTACGAGCAGTACTTC.

This sequence joins TRBV20-1 and TRBJ2-7, with 8 bases lining up with TRBD1. V trimming: 6 bases; J trimming: 6 bases; junction bases outside the gene matches: 4. Per the germline V gene, CDR1 is DFQATT and CDR2 is SNEGSKA (reference sequence). The CDR3 length is 11 residues. The CDR3 sequence: CSARGLVEQYF. CDR3 bases: TGCAGTGCCAGGGGGCTGGTCGAGCAGTACTTC.

This chain joins TRBV5-4 and TRBJ1-1, with no clear D. This CDR3 is 15 amino acids long. The V gene lost 4 bases and the J gene lost 3 bases, with 16 bases spanning the gap. From germline, CDR1 is SGHNT and CDR2 YYREEE (reference sequence). The CDR3 sequence is CASSQWNRRDTEAFF. CDR3 DNA sequence: TGTGCCAGCAGCCAATGGAATCGACGGGACACTGAAGCTTTCTTT.

The V and J genes are TRBV19 and TRBJ2-7, with 10 bases matching TRBD2. The CDR3 has 16 residues. From germline, CDR1 is LNHDA and CDR2 SQIVND (reference sequence). The trim removed 4 bases at V and 2 bases at J, leaving 8 bases unmatched. CDR3 coding DNA: TGTGCCAGTAGTAGGGGCGGGACTAGCGCTACCTACGAGCAGTACTTC. This gives the protein CASSRGGTSATYEQYF.

The chain links TRBV30 to TRBJ2-1, with 7 bases aligning to TRBD2. Germline CDR1 GTSNPN, CDR2 SVGIG (reference sequence). After removal of 1 base from V and 0 bases from J, the junction contained 3 bases not matched to a gene. The CDR3 has 15 residues. The CDR3: CAWSEAGSSYNEQFF. CDR3 in DNA: TGTGCCTGGAGTGAAGCGGGGAGCTCCTACAATGAGCAGTTCTTC.

The chain joins TRBV15 to TRBJ2-7; TRBD2 might be the D (5 bases). The CDR3 covers 15 residues. Germline values: CDR1 LNHNV, CDR2 YYDKDF (reference sequence). V was cut by 0 bases and J by 5 bases, with 14 bases left in between. CDR3 in amino acids: CATSRDMASYHEQYF. In DNA, the CDR3 is TGTGCCACCAGCAGAGATATGGCTAGCTACCACGAGCAGTACTTC.

V usage is TRBV7-9 and J usage is TRBJ2-7; D is perhaps TRBD1 (5 bases). The CDR3 is 15 residues long. V shed 3 bases and J shed 2 bases, with 14 bases lying between them. Germline CDR1 SEHNR, CDR2 FQNEAQ (reference sequence). CDR3 coding DNA: TGTGCCAGCAGCTTTATGACAGAGTCCCCCTACGAGCAGTACTTC. This translates into CASSFMTESPYEQYF. The full variable domain, with the rest looked up from reference TRBV7-9 and TRBJ2-7, is DTGVSQNPRHKITKRGQNVTFRCDPISEHNRLYWYRQTLGQGPEFLTYFQNEAQLEKSRLLSDRFSAERPKGSFSTLEIQRTEQGDSAMYLCASSFMTESPYEQYFGPGTRLTVT.

V gene TRBV19 combines with J gene TRBJ2-4, with D uncertain. Per germline, CDR1 LNHDA and CDR2 SQIVND (reference sequence). The CDR3 loop spans 15 amino acids. Trimming took 7 bases from V and 0 from J, leaving 13 bases between them. In DNA form, the CDR3 reads TGTGCCAGTATAAAATCCCACTTAGCCAAAAACATTCAGTACTTC. It yields the protein CASIKSHLAKNIQYF. The whole variable domain, filled in from reference TRBV19 and TRBJ2-4, reads DGGITQSPKYLFRKEGQNVTLSCEQNLNHDAMYWYRQDPGQGLRLIYYSQIVNDFQKGDIAEGYSVSREKKESFPLTVTSAQKNPTAFYLCASIKSHLAKNIQYFGAGTRLSVL.

The chain joins TRBV19 to TRBJ2-2; no clear D. The CDR3 covers 12 residues. Trimming pared 2 bases from V and 6 bases from J, leaving 4 bases between. Germline CDR1 reads LNHDA; CDR2 reads SQIVND (reference sequence). The CDR3 bases are TGTGCCAGTAGTATAACGGCCGGGGAGCTGTTTTTT. Amino acids: CASSITAGELFF.